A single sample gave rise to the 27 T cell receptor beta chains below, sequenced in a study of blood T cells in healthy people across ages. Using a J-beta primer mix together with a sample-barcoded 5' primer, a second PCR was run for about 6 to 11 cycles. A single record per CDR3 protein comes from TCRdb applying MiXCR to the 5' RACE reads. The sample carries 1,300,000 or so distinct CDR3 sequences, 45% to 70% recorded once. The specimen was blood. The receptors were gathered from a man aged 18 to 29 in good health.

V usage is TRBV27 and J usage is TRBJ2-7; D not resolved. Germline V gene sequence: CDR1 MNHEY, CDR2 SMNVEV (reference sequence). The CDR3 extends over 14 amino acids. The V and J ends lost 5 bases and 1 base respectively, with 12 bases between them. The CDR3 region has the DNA TGTGCCAGCAGTCCCCGGAGAGCTTCCTACGAGCAGTACTTC. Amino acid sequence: CASSPRRASYEQYF.

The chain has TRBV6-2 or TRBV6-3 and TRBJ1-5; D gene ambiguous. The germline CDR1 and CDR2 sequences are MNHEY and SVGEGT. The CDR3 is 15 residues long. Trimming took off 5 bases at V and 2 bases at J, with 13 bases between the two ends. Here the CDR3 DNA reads TGTGCCAGCAGTCCCACCAACGCCGGCAATCAGCCCCAGCATTTT. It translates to CASSPTNAGNQPQHF.

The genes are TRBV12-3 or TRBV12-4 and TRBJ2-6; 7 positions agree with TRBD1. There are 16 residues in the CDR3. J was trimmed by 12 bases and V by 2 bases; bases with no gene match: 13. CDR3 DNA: TGTGCCAGCAGTTTACGAGGACAGGCGCACTTAAGCGTCCTGACTTTC. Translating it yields CASSLRGQAHLSVLTF.

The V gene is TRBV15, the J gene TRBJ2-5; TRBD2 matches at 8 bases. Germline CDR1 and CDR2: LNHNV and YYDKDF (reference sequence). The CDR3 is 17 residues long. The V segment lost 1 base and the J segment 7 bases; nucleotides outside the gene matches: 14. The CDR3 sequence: CATSRGRTSGGPGTQYF. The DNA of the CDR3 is TGTGCCACCAGCAGAGGAAGGACGAGCGGGGGTCCAGGGACCCAGTACTTC.

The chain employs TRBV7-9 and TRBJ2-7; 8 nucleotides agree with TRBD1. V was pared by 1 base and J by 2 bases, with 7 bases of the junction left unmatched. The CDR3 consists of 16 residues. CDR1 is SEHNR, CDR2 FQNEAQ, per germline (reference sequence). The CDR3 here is CASSLEFRDRPYEQYF. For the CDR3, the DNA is TGTGCCAGCAGCTTAGAGTTCCGGGACAGGCCCTACGAGCAGTACTTC.

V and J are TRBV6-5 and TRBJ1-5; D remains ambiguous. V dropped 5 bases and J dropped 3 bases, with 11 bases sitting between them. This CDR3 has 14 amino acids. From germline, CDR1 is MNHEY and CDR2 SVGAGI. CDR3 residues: CASSPLQPNQPQHF. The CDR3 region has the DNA TGTGCCAGCAGTCCCCTTCAGCCCAATCAGCCCCAGCATTTT.

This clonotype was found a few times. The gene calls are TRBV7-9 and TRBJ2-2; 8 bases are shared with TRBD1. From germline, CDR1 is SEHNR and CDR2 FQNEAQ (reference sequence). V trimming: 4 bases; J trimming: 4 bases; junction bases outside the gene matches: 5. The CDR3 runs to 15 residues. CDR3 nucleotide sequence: TGTGCCAGCAGCTGGACAGGGTCGAGCACCGGGGAGCTGTTTTTT. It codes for CASSWTGSSTGELFF.

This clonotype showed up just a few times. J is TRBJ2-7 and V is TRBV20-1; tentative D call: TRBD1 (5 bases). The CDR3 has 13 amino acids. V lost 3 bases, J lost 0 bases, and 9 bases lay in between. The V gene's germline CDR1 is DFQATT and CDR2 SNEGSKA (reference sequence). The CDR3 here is CSARTEFSYEQYF. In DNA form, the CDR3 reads TGCAGTGCTAGGACAGAATTCTCCTACGAGCAGTACTTC.

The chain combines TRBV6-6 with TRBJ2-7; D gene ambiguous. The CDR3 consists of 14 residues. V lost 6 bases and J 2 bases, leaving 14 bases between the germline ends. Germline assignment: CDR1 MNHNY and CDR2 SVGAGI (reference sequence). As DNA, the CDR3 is TGTGCCAGCAGCCCTGTGGTCAGCGCCTACGAGCAGTACTTC. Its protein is CASSPVVSAYEQYF.

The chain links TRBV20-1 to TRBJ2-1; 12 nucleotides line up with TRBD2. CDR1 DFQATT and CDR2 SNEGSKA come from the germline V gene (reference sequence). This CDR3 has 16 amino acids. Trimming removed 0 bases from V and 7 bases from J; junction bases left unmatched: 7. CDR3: CSARDLLAGGQNEQFF. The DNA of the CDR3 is TGCAGTGCTAGAGATCTCCTAGCGGGAGGGCAAAATGAGCAGTTCTTC.

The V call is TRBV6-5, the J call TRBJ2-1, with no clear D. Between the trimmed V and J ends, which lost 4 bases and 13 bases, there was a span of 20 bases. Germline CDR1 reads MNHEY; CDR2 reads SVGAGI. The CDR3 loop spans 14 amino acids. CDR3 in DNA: TGTGCCAGCAGTTGGTCTGTAGACCAAGAGACCCAGTTCTTC. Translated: CASSWSVDQETQFF.

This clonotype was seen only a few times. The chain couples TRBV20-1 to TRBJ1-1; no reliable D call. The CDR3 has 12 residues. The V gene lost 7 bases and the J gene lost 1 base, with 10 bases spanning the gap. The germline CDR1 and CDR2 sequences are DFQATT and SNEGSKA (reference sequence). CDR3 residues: CSETDGNTEAFF. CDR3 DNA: TGCAGTGAGACTGACGGGAACACTGAAGCTTTCTTT.

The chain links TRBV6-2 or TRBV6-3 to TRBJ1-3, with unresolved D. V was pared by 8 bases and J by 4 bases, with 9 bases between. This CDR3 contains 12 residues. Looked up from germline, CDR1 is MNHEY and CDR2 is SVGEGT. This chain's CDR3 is CASGWPGNTIYF. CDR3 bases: TGTGCCAGCGGTTGGCCAGGAAACACCATATATTTT.

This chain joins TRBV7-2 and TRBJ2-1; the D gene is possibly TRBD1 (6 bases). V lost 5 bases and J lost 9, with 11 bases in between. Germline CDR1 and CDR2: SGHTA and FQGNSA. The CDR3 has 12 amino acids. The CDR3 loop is CASSPGTSEQFF. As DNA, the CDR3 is TGTGCCAGCAGCCCGGGGACAAGTGAGCAGTTCTTC.

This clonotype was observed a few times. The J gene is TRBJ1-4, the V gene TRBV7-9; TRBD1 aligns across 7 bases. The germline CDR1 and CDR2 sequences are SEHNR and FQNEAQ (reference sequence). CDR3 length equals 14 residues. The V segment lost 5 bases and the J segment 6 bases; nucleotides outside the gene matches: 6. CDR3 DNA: TGTGCCAGCAGCGTGACCGGGACAGATGAAAAACTGTTTTTT. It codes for CASSVTGTDEKLFF.

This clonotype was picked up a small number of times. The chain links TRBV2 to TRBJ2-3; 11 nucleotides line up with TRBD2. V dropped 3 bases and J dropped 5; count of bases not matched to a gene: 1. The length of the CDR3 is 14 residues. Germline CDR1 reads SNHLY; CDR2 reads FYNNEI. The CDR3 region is CASSDTSGGDTQYF. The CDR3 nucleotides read TGTGCCAGCAGTGACACTAGCGGGGGAGATACGCAGTATTTT.

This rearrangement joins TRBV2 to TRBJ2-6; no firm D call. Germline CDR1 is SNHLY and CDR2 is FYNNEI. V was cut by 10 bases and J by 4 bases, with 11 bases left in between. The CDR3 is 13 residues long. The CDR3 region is CATWGPGANVLTF. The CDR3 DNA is TGTGCCACGTGGGGTCCCGGGGCCAACGTCCTGACTTTC. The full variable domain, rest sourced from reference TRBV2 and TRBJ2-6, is EPEVTQTPSHQVTQMGQEVILRCVPISNHLYFYWYRQILGQKVEFLVSFYNNEISEKSEIFDDQFSVERPDGSNFTLKIRSTKLEDSAMYFCATWGPGANVLTFGAGSRLTVL.

CDR3 in DNA: TGTGCCAGCAGTCCGGGGACAGAAATCTATGGCTACACCTTC. Residues: CASSPGTEIYGYTF. V usage is TRBV27 and J usage is TRBJ1-2; 7 bases fit TRBD1. Per germline, CDR1 MNHEY and CDR2 SMNVEV (reference sequence). The CDR3 loop spans 14 amino acids. Losses at the gene ends were 5 bases for V and 4 bases for J; bases not matched to a gene: 7.

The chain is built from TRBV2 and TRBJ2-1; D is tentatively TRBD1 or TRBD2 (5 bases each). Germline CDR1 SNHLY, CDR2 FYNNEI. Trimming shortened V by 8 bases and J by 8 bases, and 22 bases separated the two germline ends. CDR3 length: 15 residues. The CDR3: CASPHSGTPWDEQFF. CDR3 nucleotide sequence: TGTGCCAGCCCGCATTCCGGGACCCCCTGGGATGAGCAGTTCTTC.

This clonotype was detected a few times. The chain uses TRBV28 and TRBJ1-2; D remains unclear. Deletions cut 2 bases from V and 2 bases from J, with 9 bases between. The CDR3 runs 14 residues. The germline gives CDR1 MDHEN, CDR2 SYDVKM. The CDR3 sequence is CASSLGQRNYGYTF. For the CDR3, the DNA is TGTGCCAGCAGTTTAGGGCAGAGAAACTATGGCTACACCTTC.

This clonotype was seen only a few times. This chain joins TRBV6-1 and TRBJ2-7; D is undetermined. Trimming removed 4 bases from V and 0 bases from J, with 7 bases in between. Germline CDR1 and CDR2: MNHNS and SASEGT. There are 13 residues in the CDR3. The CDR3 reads CASSALNSYEQYF. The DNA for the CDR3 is TGTGCCAGCAGTGCCCTCAACTCCTACGAGCAGTACTTC.

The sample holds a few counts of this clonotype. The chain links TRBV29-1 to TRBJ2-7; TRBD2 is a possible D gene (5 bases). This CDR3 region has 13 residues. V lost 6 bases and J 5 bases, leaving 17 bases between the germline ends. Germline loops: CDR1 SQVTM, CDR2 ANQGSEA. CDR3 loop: CSVRASLGDEQYF. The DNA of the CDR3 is TGCAGCGTGAGGGCCTCCCTAGGCGACGAGCAGTACTTC.

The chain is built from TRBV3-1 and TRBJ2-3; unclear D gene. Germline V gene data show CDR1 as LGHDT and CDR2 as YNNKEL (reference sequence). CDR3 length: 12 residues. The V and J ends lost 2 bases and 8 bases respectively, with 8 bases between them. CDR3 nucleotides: TGTGCCAGCAGCCAACCCAAGGGTACGCAGTATTTT. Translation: CASSQPKGTQYF.

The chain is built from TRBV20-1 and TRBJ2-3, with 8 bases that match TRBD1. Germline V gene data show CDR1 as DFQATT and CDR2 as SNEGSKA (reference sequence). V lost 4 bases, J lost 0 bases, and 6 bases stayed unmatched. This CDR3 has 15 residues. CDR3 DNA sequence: TGCAGTGCTATTCGGGGACAGGAGAGCACAGATACGCAGTATTTT. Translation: CSAIRGQESTDTQYF.

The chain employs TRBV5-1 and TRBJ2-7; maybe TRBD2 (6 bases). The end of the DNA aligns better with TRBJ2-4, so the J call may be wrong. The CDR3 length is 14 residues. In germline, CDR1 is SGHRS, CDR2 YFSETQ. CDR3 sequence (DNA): TGCGCCAGCAGTGGGGGGTCAGAGGGAAACATTCAGTACTTC. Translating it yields CASSGGSEGNIQYF.

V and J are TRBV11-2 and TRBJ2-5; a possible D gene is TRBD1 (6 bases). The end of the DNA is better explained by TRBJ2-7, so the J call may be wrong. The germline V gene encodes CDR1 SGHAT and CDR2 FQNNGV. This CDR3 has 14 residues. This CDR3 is CASSLSGGINEQYF. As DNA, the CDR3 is TGTGCCAGCAGCTTAAGTGGGGGCATCAACGAGCAGTACTTC.

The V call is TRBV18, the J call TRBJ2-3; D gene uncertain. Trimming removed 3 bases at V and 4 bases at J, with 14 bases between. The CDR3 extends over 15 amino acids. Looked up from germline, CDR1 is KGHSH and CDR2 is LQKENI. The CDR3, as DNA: TGTGCCAGCTCACCGAGGACCCCGAGGTCAGATACGCAGTATTTT. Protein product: CASSPRTPRSDTQYF.